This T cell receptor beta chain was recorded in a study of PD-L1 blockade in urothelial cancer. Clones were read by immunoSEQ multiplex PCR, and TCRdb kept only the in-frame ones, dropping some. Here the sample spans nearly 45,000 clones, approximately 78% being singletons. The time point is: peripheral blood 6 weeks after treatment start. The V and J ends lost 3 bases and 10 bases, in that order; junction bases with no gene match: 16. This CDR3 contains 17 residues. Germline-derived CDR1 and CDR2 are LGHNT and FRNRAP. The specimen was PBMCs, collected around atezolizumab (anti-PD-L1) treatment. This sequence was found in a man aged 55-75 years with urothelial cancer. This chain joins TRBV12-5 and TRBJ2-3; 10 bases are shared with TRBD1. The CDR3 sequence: CASGFPRTGGTDTAQYF. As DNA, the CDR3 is TGTGCTAGTGGTTTTCCCCGGACAGGGGGGACAGACACGGCGCAGTATTTT.